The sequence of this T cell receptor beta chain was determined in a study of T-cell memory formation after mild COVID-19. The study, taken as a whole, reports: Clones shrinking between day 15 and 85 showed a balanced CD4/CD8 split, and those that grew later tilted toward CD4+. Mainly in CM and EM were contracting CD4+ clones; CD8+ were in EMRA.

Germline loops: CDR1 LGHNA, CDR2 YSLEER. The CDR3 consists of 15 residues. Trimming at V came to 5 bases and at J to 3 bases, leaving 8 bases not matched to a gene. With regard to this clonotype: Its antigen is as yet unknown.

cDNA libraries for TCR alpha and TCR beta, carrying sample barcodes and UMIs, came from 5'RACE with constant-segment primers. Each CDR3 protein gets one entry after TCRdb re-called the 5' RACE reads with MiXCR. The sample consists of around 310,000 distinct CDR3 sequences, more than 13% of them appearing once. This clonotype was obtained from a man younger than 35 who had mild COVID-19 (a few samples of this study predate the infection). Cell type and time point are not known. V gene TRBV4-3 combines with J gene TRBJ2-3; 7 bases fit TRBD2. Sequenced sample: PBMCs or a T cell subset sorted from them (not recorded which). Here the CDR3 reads CASSAYKLATDTQYF. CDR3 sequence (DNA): TGCGCCAGCAGCGCGTATAAACTAGCGACAGATACGCAGTATTTT.